The 22 T cell receptor beta chains reported below all come from one sample, sequenced in a study of beta chain features in type 1 diabetes listed by TCRdb under 2018. Libraries were constructed by the immunoSEQ multiplex PCR assay. The High Capacity cDNA Reverse Transcription Kit was used to reverse transcribe all of the isolated RNA, meaning that expressed TCRB transcripts were what got sequenced. The table was pulled from immuneACCESS by TCRdb, which kept in-frame rearrangements only. Such tables lose some clones; where checked, under half of the loss comes from unresolved V genes, and the rest has no known cause. This sample has approximately 150,000 clones in its table, and less than 9.5% of those were observed once. 2% to 3% of the sample lies in the top ten. Sequenced: central memory CD4+ T cells from blood. These receptors were obtained from a woman aged 18-29 years in good health.

The chain links TRBV5-1 to TRBJ2-7; unclear D gene. The CDR3 has 11 residues. Per germline, CDR1 SGHRS and CDR2 YFSETQ. V lost 6 bases to trimming and J lost 3 bases, with 7 bases between them. CDR3 coding DNA: TGCGCCAGCAAGCTCAACTACGAGCAGTACTTC. Protein sequence: CASKLNYEQYF. The variable domain in full, with the rest retrieved from reference TRBV5-1 and TRBJ2-7, is KAGVTQTPRYLIKTRGQQVTLSCSPISGHRSVSWYQQTPGQGLQFLFEYFSETQRNKGNFPGRFSGRQFSNSRSEMNVSTLELGDSALYLCASKLNYEQYFGPGTRLTVT.

V and J are TRBV7-8 and TRBJ1-6; the D gene is possibly TRBD1 (5 bases). Trimming removed 5 bases from V and 0 bases from J, with 11 bases in between. CDR1 is SGHVS, CDR2 FQNEAQ, per germline. The CDR3 spans 16 residues. CDR3 residues: CASSIGQGSYNSPLHF. For the CDR3, the DNA is TGTGCCAGCAGCATCGGGCAGGGCTCCTATAATTCACCCCTCCACTTT.

Of note for this clone: The same CDR3 can be traced to other DNA sequences in this sample. V and J are TRBV19 and TRBJ2-5; the D is unclear. Trimming took 5 bases from V and 2 from J, leaving 9 bases between them. In germline, CDR1 is LNHDA, CDR2 SQIVND (reference sequence). The CDR3 spans 13 residues. The CDR3 is CASSRLEQETQYF. The CDR3 DNA reads as TGTGCCAGTAGTCGTCTGGAGCAAGAGACCCAGTACTTC.

This clone was counted between two and nine times. The J gene is TRBJ1-2, the V gene TRBV7-2, with 10 nucleotides matching TRBD1. CDR3 length equals 14 residues. V was pared by 4 bases and J by 3 bases, with 2 bases of the junction left unmatched. Germline loops: CDR1 SGHTA, CDR2 FQGNSA. The CDR3 DNA follows: TGTGCCAGCAGCTCGACAGGGGGCGACTATGGCTACACCTTC. Translating gives CASSSTGGDYGYTF.

A few counts support this clone. The gene calls are TRBV6-4 and TRBJ1-1; D is perhaps TRBD1 (5 bases). This CDR3 contains 13 residues. The V gene lost 4 bases and the J gene lost 12 bases, with 18 bases spanning the gap. From germline, CDR1 is MRHNA and CDR2 SNTAGT. As DNA, the CDR3 is TGTGCCAGCAGTGCAAATGTGGGGGGTAGGACTTTCTTT. Protein product: CASSANVGGRTFF.

This clone turned up a few times. The sample carries other DNA sequences with the same CDR3. The rearrangement joins TRBV18 to TRBJ1-5; 8 bases are shared with TRBD1. J gave up 5 bases and V 3 bases, and 0 bases lay outside the gene matches. Germline V gives CDR1 KGHSH, CDR2 LQKENI. CDR3 length: 13 amino acids. The CDR3 nucleotides are TGTGCCAGCTCACCGGACAGGGATCAGCCCCAGCATTTT. The encoded protein is CASSPDRDQPQHF.

This clone was detected a few times. CDR3: CASSSGLIQETQYF. In nucleotides, the CDR3 is TGCGCCAGCAGCTCGGGACTAATCCAAGAGACCCAGTACTTC. This chain uses TRBV5-1 with TRBJ2-5; 7 bases agree with TRBD2. Germline V gives CDR1 SGHRS, CDR2 YFSETQ. The CDR3 contains 14 residues. V shed 3 bases, J shed 1 base, and the junction held 3 bases outside the gene matches. Variable domain in full (rest from reference TRBV5-1 and TRBJ2-5): KAGVTQTPRYLIKTRGQQVTLSCSPISGHRSVSWYQQTPGQGLQFLFEYFSETQRNKGNFPGRFSGRQFSNSRSEMNVSTLELGDSALYLCASSSGLIQETQYFGPGTRLLVL.

The chain recombines TRBV6-6 with TRBJ2-6; 7 bases fit TRBD2. This CDR3 has 16 residues. After removal of 0 bases from V and 4 bases from J, the junction contained 3 bases not matched to a gene. Germline assignment: CDR1 MNHNY and CDR2 SVGAGI (reference sequence). The CDR3 region is CASSYSGGGGANVLTF. The CDR3 nucleotides are TGTGCCAGCAGTTACTCTGGGGGAGGGGGGGCCAACGTCCTGACTTTC.

This sequence joins TRBV6-5 and TRBJ1-2; 8 bases match TRBD1. Trimming took 4 bases from V and 0 from J; bases not matched to a gene: 4. The CDR3 has 15 residues. Germline V gene data show CDR1 as MNHEY and CDR2 as SVGAGI. The CDR3 region has the DNA TGTGCCAGCAGTTGGACAGGGCAACCTAACTATGGCTACACCTTC. It is translated as CASSWTGQPNYGYTF.

This clone was detected a few times. V and J are TRBV6-5 and TRBJ2-6; TRBD2 agrees at 7 bases. This CDR3 region has 15 residues. Unmatched junction bases numbered 9, after V lost 10 bases and J lost 3 bases. The germline V gene has CDR1 MNHEY and CDR2 SVGAGI. For the CDR3, the DNA is TGTGCCACTCATGGCGGGGGAGGTGGGGCCAACGTCCTGACTTTC. Amino acids: CATHGGGGGANVLTF.

This clone was counted only a few times. The genes are TRBV5-4 and TRBJ2-5, with 8 bases aligning to TRBD1. The CDR3 length is 15 residues. Trimming removed 0 bases from V and 4 bases from J; junction bases left unmatched: 5. Germline values: CDR1 SGHNT, CDR2 YYREEE (reference sequence). In DNA form, the CDR3 reads TGTGCCAGCAGCTTGGCTACAGGGGGAATAGAGACCCAGTACTTC. It yields the protein CASSLATGGIETQYF.

The J gene is TRBJ1-2, the V gene TRBV29-1; the match to TRBD1 covers 9 bases. The CDR3 has 13 amino acids. Germline lookup yields CDR1 SQVTM and CDR2 ANQGSEA. The V gene end was trimmed by 6 bases and the J gene end by 7 bases; junction bases not matched to a gene: 9. The CDR3 loop reads CSVSGTGTRGYTF. In DNA, the CDR3 is TGCAGCGTCTCTGGGACAGGGACTCGTGGCTACACCTTC. Full variable domain (rest looked up from reference TRBV29-1 and TRBJ1-2): SAVISQKPSRDICQRGTSLTIQCQVDSQVTMMFWYRQQPGQSLTLIATANQGSEATYESGFVIDKFPISRPNLTFSTLTVSNMSPEDSSIYLCSVSGTGTRGYTFGSGTRLTVV.

In its sample, this clone was seen a few times. The V and J genes are TRBV7-2 and TRBJ1-2, with 7 bases that match TRBD1. From germline, CDR1 is SGHTA and CDR2 FQGNSA. V lost 5 bases and J lost 2; bases outside the gene matches: 5. This CDR3 is built from 14 residues. The DNA for the CDR3 is TGTGCCAGCAGCCGGGACAGACTGAACTATGGCTACACCTTC. It yields the protein CASSRDRLNYGYTF. The whole variable domain, filled in from reference TRBV7-2 and TRBJ1-2, reads GAGVSQSPSNKVTEKGKDVELRCDPISGHTALYWYRQSLGQGLEFLIYFQGNSAPDKSGLPSDRFSAERTGGSVSTLTIQRTQQEDSAVYLCASSRDRLNYGYTFGSGTRLTVV.

This clone was picked up a small number of times. This chain uses TRBV2 with TRBJ2-2, with D tentatively TRBD2 (5 bases). The V and J ends lost 9 bases and 1 base respectively, with 12 bases between them. CDR1 SNHLY and CDR2 FYNNEI come from the germline V gene. There are 14 residues in the CDR3. This CDR3 is CASGGGGNTGELFF. In nucleotides, the CDR3 is TGTGCCAGTGGCGGCGGAGGGAACACCGGGGAGCTGTTTTTT.

This clone was seen a handful of times. The chain recombines TRBV2 with TRBJ2-3; D gene uncertain. V shed 2 bases and J shed 5 bases, with 11 bases lying between them. The CDR3 is made up of 14 amino acids. From germline, CDR1 is SNHLY and CDR2 FYNNEI. CDR3 in DNA: TGTGCCAGCAGTGAACCAGTACCGGGAGATACGCAGTATTTT. It encodes CASSEPVPGDTQYF.

This clone showed up just a few times. The CDR3, as DNA: TGTGCCAGCAGTCCCGCCGGGACTAGCGAAGAGACCCAGTACTTC. This encodes CASSPAGTSEETQYF. The chain couples TRBV6-5 to TRBJ2-5, with 10 positions matching TRBD2. Trimming cost V 5 bases and J 3 bases; bases outside gene matches: 6. The CDR3 is 15 amino acids. The germline V gene encodes CDR1 MNHEY and CDR2 SVGAGI.

The chain employs TRBV9 and TRBJ2-1; TRBD2 aligns across 11 bases. The germline V gene encodes CDR1 SGDLS and CDR2 YYNGEE. The junction had 10 bases not matched to a gene; V was cut back by 3 bases and J by 8 bases. The CDR3 has 16 amino acids. Here the CDR3 DNA reads TGTGCCAGCAGCGCCCGGGGGCTAGCGGGGGGCGATGAGCAGTTCTTC. It translates to CASSARGLAGGDEQFF.

This clone appeared a few times. The CDR3: CASSYGGNSNQPQHF. The CDR3 nucleotides are TGTGCCAGCAGTTACGGAGGGAATAGCAATCAGCCCCAGCATTTT. V gene TRBV6-5 combines with J gene TRBJ1-5; D not resolved. The V and J ends lost 2 bases and 0 bases respectively, with 8 bases between them. Germline values: CDR1 MNHEY, CDR2 SVGAGI. CDR3 length: 15 residues.

The chain employs TRBV30 and TRBJ1-1, with 7 bases fitting TRBD1. Per the germline V gene, CDR1 is GTSNPN and CDR2 is SVGIG (reference sequence). The CDR3 extends over 15 amino acids. J was trimmed by 1 base and V by 4 bases; bases with no gene match: 9. Here the CDR3 reads CAWTLRTGSNTEAFF. The CDR3 DNA sequence: TGTGCCTGGACTTTGAGGACAGGCTCGAACACTGAAGCTTTCTTT. The full variable domain, rest sourced from reference TRBV30 and TRBJ1-1, is SQTIHQWPATLVQPVGSPLSLECTVEGTSNPNLYWYRQAAGRGLQLLFYSVGIGQISSEVPQNLSASRPQDRQFILSSKKLLLSDSGFYLCAWTLRTGSNTEAFFGQGTRLTVV.

V is TRBV29-1 and J is TRBJ1-1, with 7 positions matching TRBD1. The CDR3 is 15 residues long. Germline CDR1 and CDR2: SQVTM and ANQGSEA. J was trimmed by 1 base and V by 5 bases; bases with no gene match: 10. CDR3 DNA: TGCAGCGTTTCTGATCGACAGGGAGGGAACACTGAAGCTTTCTTT. Amino acids: CSVSDRQGGNTEAFF.

Only a few counts were recorded for this clone. J is TRBJ2-5 and V is TRBV9; unclear D gene. The CDR3 totals 13 residues. Germline V CDR1 and CDR2: SGDLS, YYNGEE. V was trimmed by 0 bases and J by 7 bases, leaving 10 bases between them. CDR3 bases: TGTGCCAGCAGCGTAGCTCATTCGGGGACCCAGTACTTC. This translates into CASSVAHSGTQYF.

This clone occurred many times. V gene TRBV5-1 combines with J gene TRBJ2-1, with 8 bases aligning to TRBD2. There are 13 residues in the CDR3. Germline CDR1 SGHRS, CDR2 YFSETQ. After removal of 2 bases from V and 9 bases from J, the junction contained 4 bases not matched to a gene. CDR3 sequence (DNA): TGCGCCAGCAGCTTAGGACGGGAGGGTGAGCAGTTCTTC. Translating it yields CASSLGREGEQFF.